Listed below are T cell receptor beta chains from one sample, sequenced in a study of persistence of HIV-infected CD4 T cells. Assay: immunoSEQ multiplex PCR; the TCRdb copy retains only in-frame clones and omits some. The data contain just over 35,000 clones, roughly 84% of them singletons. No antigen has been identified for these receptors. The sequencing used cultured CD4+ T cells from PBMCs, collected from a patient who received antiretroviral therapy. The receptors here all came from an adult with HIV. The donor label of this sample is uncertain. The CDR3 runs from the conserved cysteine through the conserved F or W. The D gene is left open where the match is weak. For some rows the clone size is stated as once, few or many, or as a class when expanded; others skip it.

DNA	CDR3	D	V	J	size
TGCGCCAGCAGTGAGTGGACAGGGAACACCGGGGAGCTGTTTTTT	CASSEWTGNTGELFF	TRBD1	TRBV10-1	TRBJ2-2	-
TGTGCCAGCTCACCACCGTCCCCCGACCAGGGCCTAAATCAGCCCCAGCATTTT	CASSPPSPDQGLNQPQHF	-	TRBV18	TRBJ1-5	-
TGTGCCAGCAGCCCATGCAACGGGTATGGCTACACCTTC	CASSPCNGYGYTF	-	TRBV7-6	TRBJ1-2	-
TGCGCCAGCAGCGCAGACAGTCCGCAAGAGACCCAGTACTTC	CASSADSPQETQYF	-	TRBV5-1	TRBJ2-5	once
TGTGCCAGCAAGACCGGGACAGTAATCTACGAGCAGTACTTC	CASKTGTVIYEQYF	TRBD1	TRBV28	TRBJ2-7	-
TGTGCCAGCAGTGAAGGACGGGACACTGAAGCTTTCTTT	CASSEGRDTEAFF	-	TRBV2	TRBJ1-1	-
TGTGCCAGCAGTTCCCGGGACAGGGAGGCAGATACGCAGTATTTT	CASSSRDREADTQYF	TRBD1	TRBV6-2/TRBV6-3	TRBJ2-3	-
TGTGCCACCAGTGACGAGAGGGGGGGGATGAATGGCTACACCTTC	CATSDERGGMNGYTF	-	TRBV24-1	TRBJ1-2	-
TGTGCCAGCAGTTCAACCCGGGCCCCTCTAATTGGCTACACCTTC	CASSSTRAPLIGYTF	-	TRBV27	TRBJ1-2	-
TGTGCCAGCAACCAACCGGGACAGGGGGACTACGAGCAGTACTTC	CASNQPGQGDYEQYF	TRBD1	TRBV28	TRBJ2-7	-
TGCGCCAGCAGCCAAGATGAAGCGACAGGGAAATTTTTT	CASSQDEATGKFF	TRBD1	TRBV4-1	TRBJ1-4	-
TGTGCCAGCAGCTTAGCCAGTCGGGAAAAACTGTTTTTT	CASSLASREKLFF	-	TRBV7-9	TRBJ1-4	-
TGTGCCAGTAGTAGGGGGCCGAGCTCCTACAATGAGCAGTTCTTC	CASSRGPSSYNEQFF	-	TRBV19	TRBJ2-1	-
TGTGCCAGCACCTTGACAGGAACCCAAGAGACCCAGTACTTC	CASTLTGTQETQYF	-	TRBV6-5	TRBJ2-5	-
TGTGCCAGCAGTTACCCCCCGGGACAGAGAAAAGAGACCCAGTACTTC	CASSYPPGQRKETQYF	TRBD1	TRBV6-5	TRBJ2-5	-
TGTGCCAGCAGTTCAAGAATACGTGATGGCTACACCTTC	CASSSRIRDGYTF	-	TRBV28	TRBJ1-2	-
TGTGCCAGTAGTATGGGCCTTTGGCAGCCCCAGCATTTT	CASSMGLWQPQHF	-	TRBV19	TRBJ1-5	-
TGTGCCAGCAGCCATGATGCAGGGAACACCGGGGAGCTGTTTTTT	CASSHDAGNTGELFF	-	TRBV14	TRBJ2-2	-
TGTGCCAGCAGCTTACCCGGTAGGGATGAGCAGTTCTTC	CASSLPGRDEQFF	-	TRBV7-2	TRBJ2-1	-
TGTGCCAGCGACCGGGGGGGCTCTGGGGCCAACGTCCTGACTTTC	CASDRGGSGANVLTF	TRBD2	TRBV2	TRBJ2-6	-
TGTGCCAGCAGCCAAGGAAGGGGAGGCAATTCACCCCTCCACTTT	CASSQGRGGNSPLHF	-	TRBV3-1/TRBV3-2	TRBJ1-6	-
TGCAGTGCTAGTGGAGGACAGGTCTATTCACCCCTCCACTTT	CSASGGQVYSPLHF	TRBD1	TRBV20-1	TRBJ1-6	once
TGTGCCAGCAGCGGGGCGGGGCATAGCACTGAAGCTTTCTTT	CASSGAGHSTEAFF	-	TRBV11-3	TRBJ1-1	-
TGTGCCAGCAGCTTGTGGGTAGACCCAGATACGCAGTATTTT	CASSLWVDPDTQYF	-	TRBV5-5	TRBJ2-3	-